This T cell receptor (beta chain) was observed in a study of response to subunit inactivated influenza vaccine. In germline, CDR1 is DFQATT, CDR2 SNEGSKA (reference sequence). The CDR3 contains 12 residues. The V end was cut by 5 bases, the J end by 4 bases, with 11 bases between. One entry per CDR3 protein, called by TCRdb with MiXCR from the RT-PCR reads. This table has about 650,000 distinct CDR3 sequences, approximately 14% appearing once. The chain is built from TRBV20-1 and TRBJ1-2; D call uncertain. This TCR came from a man aged 45-60 years who received an inactivated influenza vaccine. The sequencing here drew on PBMCs from blood, taken 14 to 15 days before vaccination. CDR3: CSAQAAPYGYTF. The CDR3 DNA is TGCAGTGCTCAGGCGGCCCCCTATGGCTACACCTTC.